A selection of T cell receptor beta chains follows, all from one sample in a study of T cell repertoires and Cas9 in healthy adults. Clones were read by immunoSEQ multiplex PCR, and TCRdb kept only the in-frame ones, dropping some. The sample consists of around 15,000 clones, approximately 91% of them appearing once. Sequencing was done on a sample of Tregs (CD4+, CD25+, CD127-, CD137-, CD154-) from PBMCs; culture status not recorded. These receptors came from a human donor in good health. The CDR3 runs from the conserved cysteine through the conserved F or W.

TRBV6-5	CASREPGQGQDGYTF
TRBV11-2	CASSLRKTGTGEQYF
TRBV11-2	CASSLYGRYEQYF
TRBV27	CASRRGSGANVLTF
TRBV7-9	CASSPIGRILEAFF
TRBV18	CASSPGLAGRTDTQYF
TRBV15	CATSRSGGSGRRSEKLFF
TRBV6-5	CASSPGLAYNEQFF
TRBV5-1	CASSWLVGQGRNTQYF
TRBV5-4	CASSARLAGGADTQYF
TRBV4-1	CASSQGMGGGAYNEQFF
TRBV27	CASKTVGQPQHF
TRBV2	CASRRYGTGDITNEKLFF
TRBV15	CATSRDFGRMKPQHF
TRBV28	CASSLFQGGDSNQPQHF